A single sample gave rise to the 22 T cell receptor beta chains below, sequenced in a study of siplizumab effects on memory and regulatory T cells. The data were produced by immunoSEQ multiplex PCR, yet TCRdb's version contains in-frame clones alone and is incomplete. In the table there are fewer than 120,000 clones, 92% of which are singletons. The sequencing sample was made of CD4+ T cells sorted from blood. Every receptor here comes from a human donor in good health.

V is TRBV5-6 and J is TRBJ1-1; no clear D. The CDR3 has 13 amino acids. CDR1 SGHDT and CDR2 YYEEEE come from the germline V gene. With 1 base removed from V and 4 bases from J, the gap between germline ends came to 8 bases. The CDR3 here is CASSLRLLTEAFF. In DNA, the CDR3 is TGTGCCAGCAGCTTGAGGCTCCTCACTGAAGCTTTCTTT.

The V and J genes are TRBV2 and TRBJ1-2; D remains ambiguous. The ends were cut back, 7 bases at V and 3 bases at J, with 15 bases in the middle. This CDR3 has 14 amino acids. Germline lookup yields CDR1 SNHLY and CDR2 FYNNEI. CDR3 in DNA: TGTGCCAGCACCATGGGAGGTATAGACTATGGCTACACCTTC. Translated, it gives CASTMGGIDYGYTF.

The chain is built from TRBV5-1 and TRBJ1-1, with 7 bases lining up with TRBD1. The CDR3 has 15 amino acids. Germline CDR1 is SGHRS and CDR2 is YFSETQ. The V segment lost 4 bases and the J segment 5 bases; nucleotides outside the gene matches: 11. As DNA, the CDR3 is TGCGCCAGCAGCCTAGGACAGGCGGTGATTACTGAAGCTTTCTTT. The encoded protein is CASSLGQAVITEAFF.

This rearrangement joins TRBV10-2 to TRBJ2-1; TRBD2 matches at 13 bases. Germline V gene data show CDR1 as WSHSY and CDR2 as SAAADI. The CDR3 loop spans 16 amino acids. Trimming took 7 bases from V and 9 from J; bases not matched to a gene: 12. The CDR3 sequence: CASTLNGLAGDGEQFF. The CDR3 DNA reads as TGCGCCAGCACCCTGAATGGACTAGCGGGAGACGGTGAGCAGTTCTTC.

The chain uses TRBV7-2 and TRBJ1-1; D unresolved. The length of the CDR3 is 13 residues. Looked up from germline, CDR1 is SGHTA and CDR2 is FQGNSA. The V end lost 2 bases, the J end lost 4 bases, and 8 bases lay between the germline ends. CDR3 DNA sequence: TGTGCCAGCAGCTTATTGAGGGCCACTGAAGCTTTCTTT. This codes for CASSLLRATEAFF. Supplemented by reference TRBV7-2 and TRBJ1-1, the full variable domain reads GAGVSQSPSNKVTEKGKDVELRCDPISGHTALYWYRQSLGQGLEFLIYFQGNSAPDKSGLPSDRFSAERTGGSVSTLTIQRTQQEDSAVYLCASSLLRATEAFFGQGTRLTVV.

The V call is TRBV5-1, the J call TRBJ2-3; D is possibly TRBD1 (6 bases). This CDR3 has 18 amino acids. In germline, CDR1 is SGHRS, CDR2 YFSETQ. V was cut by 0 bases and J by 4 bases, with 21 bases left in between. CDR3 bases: TGCGCCAGCAGCTTGGTCTATCTGGGGACATCCTGGGCAGATACGCAGTATTTT. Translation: CASSLVYLGTSWADTQYF.

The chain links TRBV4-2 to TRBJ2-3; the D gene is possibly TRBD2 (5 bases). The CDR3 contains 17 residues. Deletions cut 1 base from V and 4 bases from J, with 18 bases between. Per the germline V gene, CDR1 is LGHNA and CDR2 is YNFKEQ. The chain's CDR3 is CASSQGARTSDADTQYF. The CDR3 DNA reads TGTGCCAGCAGCCAAGGGGCTCGAACTAGTGACGCAGATACGCAGTATTTT.

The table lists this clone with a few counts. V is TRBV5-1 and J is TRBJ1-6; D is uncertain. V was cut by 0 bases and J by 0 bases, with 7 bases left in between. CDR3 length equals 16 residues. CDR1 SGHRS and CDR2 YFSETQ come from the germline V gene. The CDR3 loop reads CASSLARSSYNSPLHF. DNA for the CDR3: TGCGCCAGCAGCTTGGCCCGGAGCTCCTATAATTCACCCCTCCACTTT. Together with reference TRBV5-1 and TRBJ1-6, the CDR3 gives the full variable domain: KAGVTQTPRYLIKTRGQQVTLSCSPISGHRSVSWYQQTPGQGLQFLFEYFSETQRNKGNFPGRFSGRQFSNSRSEMNVSTLELGDSALYLCASSLARSSYNSPLHFGNGTRLTVT.

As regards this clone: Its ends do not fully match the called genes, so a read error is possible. The CDR3 bases are TGTGCCTGGGATCACGGGCCAACGGATGGCTACACTTTC. This codes for CAWDHGPTDGYTF. The chain joins TRBV30 to TRBJ1-2; D remains ambiguous. The CDR3 loop spans 13 amino acids. Germline CDR1 reads GTSNPN; CDR2 reads SVGIG (reference sequence).

CDR3 sequence: CASSPSGTGGNEQFF. The CDR3 DNA follows: TGTGCCAGCAGCCCTTCCGGGACAGGGGGAAATGAGCAGTTCTTC. The chain is built from TRBV14 and TRBJ2-1, with 11 positions matching TRBD1. The length of the CDR3 is 15 residues. Germline-derived CDR1 and CDR2 are SGHDN and FVKESK. Trimming at V came to 4 bases and at J to 7 bases, leaving 6 bases not matched to a gene.

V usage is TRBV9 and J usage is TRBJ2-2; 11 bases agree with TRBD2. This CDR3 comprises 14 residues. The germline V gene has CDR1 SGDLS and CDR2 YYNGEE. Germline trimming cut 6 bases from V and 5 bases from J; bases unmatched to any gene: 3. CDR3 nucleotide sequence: TGTGCCAGCACTAGACTAGCGGGAACCGGGGAGCTGTTTTTT. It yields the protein CASTRLAGTGELFF.

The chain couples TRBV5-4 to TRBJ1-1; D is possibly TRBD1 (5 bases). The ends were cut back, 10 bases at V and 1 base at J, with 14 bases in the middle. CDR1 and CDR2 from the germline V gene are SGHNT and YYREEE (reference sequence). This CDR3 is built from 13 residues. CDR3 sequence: CALGQPGNTEAFF. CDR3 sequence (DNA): TGTGCCTTAGGACAACCTGGGAACACTGAAGCTTTCTTT. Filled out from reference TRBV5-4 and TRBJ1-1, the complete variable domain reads ETGVTQSPTHLIKTRGQQVTLRCSSQSGHNTVSWYQQALGQGPQFIFQYYREEENGRGNFPPRFSGLQFPNYSSELNVNALELDDSALYLCALGQPGNTEAFFGQGTRLTVV.

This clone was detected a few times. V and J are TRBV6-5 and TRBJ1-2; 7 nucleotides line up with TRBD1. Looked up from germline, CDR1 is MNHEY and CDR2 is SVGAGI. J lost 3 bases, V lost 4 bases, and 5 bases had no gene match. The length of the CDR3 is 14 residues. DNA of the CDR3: TGTGCCAGCAGTTTAGGGGGCCAGGACTATGGCTACACCTTC. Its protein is CASSLGGQDYGYTF.

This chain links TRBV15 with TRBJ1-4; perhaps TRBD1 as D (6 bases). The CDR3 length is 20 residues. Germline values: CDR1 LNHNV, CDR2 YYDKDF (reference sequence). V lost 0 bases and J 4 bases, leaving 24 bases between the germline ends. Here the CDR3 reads CATSRDQVRGLGGLNEKLFF. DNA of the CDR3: TGTGCCACCAGCAGAGACCAGGTTCGGGGGCTCGGGGGCCTTAATGAAAAACTGTTTTTT. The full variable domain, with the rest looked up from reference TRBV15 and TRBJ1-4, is DAMVIQNPRYQVTQFGKPVTLSCSQTLNHNVMYWYQQKSSQAPKLLFHYYDKDFNNEADTPDNFQSRRPNTSFCFLDIRSPGLGDTAMYLCATSRDQVRGLGGLNEKLFFGSGTQLSVL.

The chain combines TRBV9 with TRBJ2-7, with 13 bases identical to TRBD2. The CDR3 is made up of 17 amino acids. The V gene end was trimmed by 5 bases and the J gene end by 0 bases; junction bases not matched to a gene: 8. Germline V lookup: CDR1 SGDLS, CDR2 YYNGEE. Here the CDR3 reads CASSPGLAGASSYEQYF. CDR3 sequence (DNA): TGTGCCAGCAGTCCAGGACTAGCGGGAGCGTCCTCCTACGAGCAGTACTTC.

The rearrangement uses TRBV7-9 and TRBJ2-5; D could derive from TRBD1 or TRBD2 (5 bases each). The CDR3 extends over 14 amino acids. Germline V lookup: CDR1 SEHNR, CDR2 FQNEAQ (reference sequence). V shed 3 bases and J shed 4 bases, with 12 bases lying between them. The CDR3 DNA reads TGTGCCAGCAGCTTCTTCGGGGACGGAGAGACCCAGTACTTC. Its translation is CASSFFGDGETQYF.

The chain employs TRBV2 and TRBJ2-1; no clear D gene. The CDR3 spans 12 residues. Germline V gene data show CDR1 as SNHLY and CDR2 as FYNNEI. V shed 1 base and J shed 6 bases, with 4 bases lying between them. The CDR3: CASSEESNEQFF. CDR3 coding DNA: TGTGCCAGCAGTGAAGAGAGCAATGAGCAGTTCTTC.

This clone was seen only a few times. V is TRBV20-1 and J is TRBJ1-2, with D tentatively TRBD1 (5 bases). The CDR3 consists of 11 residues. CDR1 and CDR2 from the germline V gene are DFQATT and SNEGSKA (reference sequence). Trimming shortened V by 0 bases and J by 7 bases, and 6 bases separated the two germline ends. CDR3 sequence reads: CSARDRAGYTF. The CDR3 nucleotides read TGCAGTGCTAGAGACAGGGCTGGCTACACCTTC.

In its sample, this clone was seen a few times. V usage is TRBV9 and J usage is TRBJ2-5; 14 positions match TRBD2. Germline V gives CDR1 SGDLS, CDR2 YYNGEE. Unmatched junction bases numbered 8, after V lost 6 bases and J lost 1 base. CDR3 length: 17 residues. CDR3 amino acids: CASTRTSGRTGQETQYF. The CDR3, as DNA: TGTGCCAGCACCCGGACTAGCGGGAGGACGGGCCAAGAGACCCAGTACTTC.

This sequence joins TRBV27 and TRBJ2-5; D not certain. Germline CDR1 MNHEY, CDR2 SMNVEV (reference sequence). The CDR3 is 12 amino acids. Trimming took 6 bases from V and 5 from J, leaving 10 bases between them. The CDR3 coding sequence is TGTGCCAGCAGAGGTAGGCGCGAGACCCAGTACTTC. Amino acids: CASRGRRETQYF.

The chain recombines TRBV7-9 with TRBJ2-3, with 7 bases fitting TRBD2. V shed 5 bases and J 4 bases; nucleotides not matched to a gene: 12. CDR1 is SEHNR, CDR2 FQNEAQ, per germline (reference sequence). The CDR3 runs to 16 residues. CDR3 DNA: TGTGCCAGCAGCCACTCCCCGGGGGGAACCCCAGATACGCAGTATTTT. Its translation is CASSHSPGGTPDTQYF.

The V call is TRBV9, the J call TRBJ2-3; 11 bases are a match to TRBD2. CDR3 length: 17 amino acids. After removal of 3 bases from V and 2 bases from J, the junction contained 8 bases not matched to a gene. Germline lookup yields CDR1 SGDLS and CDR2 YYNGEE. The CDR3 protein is CASSALAGGLSTDTQYF. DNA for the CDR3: TGTGCCAGCAGCGCCCTAGCGGGAGGCCTCTCCACAGATACGCAGTATTTT.